This T cell receptor (beta chain) was retrieved from a study of shared clonotypes between healthy human individuals. Study-wide points: Specimens sampled were limited to blood, with tissue repertoires likely differing.

Between the trimmed V and J ends, which lost 6 bases and 3 bases, there was a span of 12 bases. CDR3 length equals 13 residues. The germline V gene encodes CDR1 MNHEY and CDR2 SMNVEV (reference sequence). Sequencing was performed on unsorted PBMC DNA using ten immunoSEQ deep assay plates. The assay was immunoSEQ multiplex PCR, and TCRdb's table has in-frame clones only and misses some. The sample shows fewer than 600,000 clones, roughly 80% of them seen only once. A word on this clone: What it binds is unknown.

Specimen: PBMCs. The clonotype was recovered from a woman between 35 and 50 years old in good health. Some clones in this sample may be carry-over from other donors' samples. This chain joins TRBV27 and TRBJ2-7; no reliable D call. CDR3 amino acids: CASRRGRDYEQYF. CDR3 bases: TGTGCCAGCAGGAGAGGCCGAGACTACGAGCAGTACTTC.